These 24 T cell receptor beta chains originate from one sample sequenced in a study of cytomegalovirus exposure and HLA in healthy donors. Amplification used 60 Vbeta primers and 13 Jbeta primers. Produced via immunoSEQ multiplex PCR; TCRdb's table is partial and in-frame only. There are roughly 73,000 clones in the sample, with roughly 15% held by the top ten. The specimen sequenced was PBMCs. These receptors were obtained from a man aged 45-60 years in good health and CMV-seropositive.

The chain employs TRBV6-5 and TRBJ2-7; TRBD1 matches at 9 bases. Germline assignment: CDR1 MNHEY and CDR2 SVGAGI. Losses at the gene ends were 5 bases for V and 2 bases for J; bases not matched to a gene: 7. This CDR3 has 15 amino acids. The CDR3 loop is CASSPGTGKTYEQYV. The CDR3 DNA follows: TGTGCCAGCAGTCCTGGGACAGGGAAAACCTACGAGCAGTACGTC.

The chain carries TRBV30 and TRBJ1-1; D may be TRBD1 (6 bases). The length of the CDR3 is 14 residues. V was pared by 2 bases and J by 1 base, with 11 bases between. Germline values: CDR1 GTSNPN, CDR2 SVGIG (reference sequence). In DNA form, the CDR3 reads TGTGCCTGGAGTTCCGGGACACCGAACACTGAAGCTTTCTTT. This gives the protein CAWSSGTPNTEAFF.

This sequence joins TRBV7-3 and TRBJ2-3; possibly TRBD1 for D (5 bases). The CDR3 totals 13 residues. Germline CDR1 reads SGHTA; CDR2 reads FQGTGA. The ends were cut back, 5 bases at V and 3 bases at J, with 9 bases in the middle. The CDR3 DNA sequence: TGTGCCAGCAGCACCACAGGTACAGATACGCAGTATTTT. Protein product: CASSTTGTDTQYF.

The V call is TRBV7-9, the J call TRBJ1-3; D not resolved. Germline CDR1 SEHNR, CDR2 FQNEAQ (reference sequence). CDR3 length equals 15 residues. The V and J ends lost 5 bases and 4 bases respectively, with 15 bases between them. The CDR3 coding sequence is TGTGCCAGCAGCCGCGGGTCCAGAGCCGGAAACACCATATATTTT. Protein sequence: CASSRGSRAGNTIYF. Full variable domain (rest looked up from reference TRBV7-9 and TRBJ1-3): DTGVSQNPRHKITKRGQNVTFRCDPISEHNRLYWYRQTLGQGPEFLTYFQNEAQLEKSRLLSDRFSAERPKGSFSTLEIQRTEQGDSAMYLCASSRGSRAGNTIYFGEGSWLTVV.

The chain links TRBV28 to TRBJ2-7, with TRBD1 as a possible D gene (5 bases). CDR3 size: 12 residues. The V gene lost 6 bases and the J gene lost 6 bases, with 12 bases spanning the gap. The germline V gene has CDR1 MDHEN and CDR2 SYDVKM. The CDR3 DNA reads TGTGCCAGCAGCCAAGGGGTGCGCGAGCAGTACTTC. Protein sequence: CASSQGVREQYF.

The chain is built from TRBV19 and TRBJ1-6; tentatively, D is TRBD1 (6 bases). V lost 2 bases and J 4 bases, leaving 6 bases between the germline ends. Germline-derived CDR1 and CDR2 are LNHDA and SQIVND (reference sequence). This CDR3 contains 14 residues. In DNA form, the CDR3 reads TGTGCCAGTAGTATAAGGGGGTATAATTCACCCCTCCACTTT. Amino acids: CASSIRGYNSPLHF. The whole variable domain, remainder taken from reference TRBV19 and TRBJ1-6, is DGGITQSPKYLFRKEGQNVTLSCEQNLNHDAMYWYRQDPGQGLRLIYYSQIVNDFQKGDIAEGYSVSREKKESFPLTVTSAQKNPTAFYLCASSIRGYNSPLHFGNGTRLTVT.

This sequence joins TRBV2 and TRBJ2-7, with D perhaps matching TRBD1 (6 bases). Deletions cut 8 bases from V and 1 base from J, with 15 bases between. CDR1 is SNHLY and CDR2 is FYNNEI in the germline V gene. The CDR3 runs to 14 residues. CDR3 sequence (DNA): TGTGCCAGCCCACCGACAGGTGAATCCTACGAGCAGTACTTC. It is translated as CASPPTGESYEQYF.

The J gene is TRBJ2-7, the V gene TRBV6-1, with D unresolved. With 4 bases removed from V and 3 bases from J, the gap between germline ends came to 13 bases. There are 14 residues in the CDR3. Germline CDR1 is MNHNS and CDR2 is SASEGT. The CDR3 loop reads CASSAVDTFYEQYV. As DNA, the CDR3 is TGTGCCAGCAGTGCGGTCGACACCTTCTACGAGCAGTACGTC.

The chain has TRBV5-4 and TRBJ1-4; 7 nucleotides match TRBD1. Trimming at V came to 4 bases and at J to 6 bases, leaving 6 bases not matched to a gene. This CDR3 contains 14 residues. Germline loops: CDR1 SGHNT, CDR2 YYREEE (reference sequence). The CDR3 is CASSLRDSDEKLFF. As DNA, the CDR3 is TGTGCCAGCAGCCTCCGGGACAGTGATGAAAAACTGTTTTTT.

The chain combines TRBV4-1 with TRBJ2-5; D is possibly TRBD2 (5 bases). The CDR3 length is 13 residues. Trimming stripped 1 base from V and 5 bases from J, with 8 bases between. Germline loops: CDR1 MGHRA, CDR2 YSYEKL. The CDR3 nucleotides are TGCGCCAGCAGCCAAGCGACGGGGGAGACCCAGTACTTC. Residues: CASSQATGETQYF.

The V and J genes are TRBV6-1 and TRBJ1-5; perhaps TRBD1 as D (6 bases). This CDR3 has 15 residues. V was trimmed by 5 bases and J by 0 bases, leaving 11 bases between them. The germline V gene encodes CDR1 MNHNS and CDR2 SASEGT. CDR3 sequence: CASSLNRDSNQPQHF. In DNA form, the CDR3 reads TGTGCCAGCAGTTTAAACAGGGATAGCAATCAGCCCCAGCATTTT.

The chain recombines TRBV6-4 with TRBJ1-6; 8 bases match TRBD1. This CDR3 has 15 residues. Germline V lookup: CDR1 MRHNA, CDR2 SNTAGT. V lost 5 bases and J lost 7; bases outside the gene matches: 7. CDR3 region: CASSPGQGRNSPLHF. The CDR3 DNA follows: TGTGCCAGCAGTCCTGGACAGGGTCGAAATTCACCCCTCCACTTT.

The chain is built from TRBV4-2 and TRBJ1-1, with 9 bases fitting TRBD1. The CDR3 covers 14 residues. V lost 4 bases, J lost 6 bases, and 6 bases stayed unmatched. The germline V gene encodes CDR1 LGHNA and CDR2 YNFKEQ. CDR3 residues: CASSLQGAGAEAFF. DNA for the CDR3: TGTGCCAGCAGCCTACAGGGGGCGGGGGCTGAAGCTTTCTTT.

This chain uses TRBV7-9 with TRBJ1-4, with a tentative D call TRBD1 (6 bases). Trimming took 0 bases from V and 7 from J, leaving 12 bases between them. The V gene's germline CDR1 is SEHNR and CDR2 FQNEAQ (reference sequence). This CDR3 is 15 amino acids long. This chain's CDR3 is CASSLATGDVEKLFF. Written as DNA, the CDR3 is TGTGCCAGCAGCTTAGCGACAGGAGATGTTGAAAAACTGTTTTTT.

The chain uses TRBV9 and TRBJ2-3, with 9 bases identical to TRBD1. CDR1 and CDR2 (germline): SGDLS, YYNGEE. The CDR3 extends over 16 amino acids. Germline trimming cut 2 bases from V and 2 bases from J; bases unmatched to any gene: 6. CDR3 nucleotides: TGTGCCAGCAGCGTCAAGGGACAGGGTTTCACAGATACGCAGTATTTT. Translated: CASSVKGQGFTDTQYF.

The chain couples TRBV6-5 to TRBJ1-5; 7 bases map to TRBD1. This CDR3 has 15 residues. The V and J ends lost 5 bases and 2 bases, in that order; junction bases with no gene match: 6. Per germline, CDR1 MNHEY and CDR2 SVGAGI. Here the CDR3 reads CASSGNRGGNQPQHF. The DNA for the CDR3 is TGTGCCAGCAGTGGTAACAGGGGCGGCAATCAGCCCCAGCATTTT.

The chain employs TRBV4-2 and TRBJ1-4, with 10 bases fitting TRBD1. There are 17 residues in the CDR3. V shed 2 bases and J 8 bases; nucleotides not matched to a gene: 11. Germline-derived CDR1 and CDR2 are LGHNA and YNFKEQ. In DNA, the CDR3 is TGTGCCAGCAGCCAATCCCCGACAGGGGGCGCCTCCGAAAAACTGTTTTTT. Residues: CASSQSPTGGASEKLFF.

The CDR3 sequence: CAWSVLGRVDTEAFF. CDR3 DNA: TGTGCCTGGAGTGTACTGGGCAGGGTAGACACTGAAGCTTTCTTT. The chain combines TRBV30 with TRBJ1-1, with D perhaps TRBD1 (5 bases). With 0 bases removed from V and 3 bases from J, the gap between germline ends came to 14 bases. Germline V gene lookup returns CDR1 GTSNPN and CDR2 SVGIG (reference sequence). CDR3 length: 15 residues.

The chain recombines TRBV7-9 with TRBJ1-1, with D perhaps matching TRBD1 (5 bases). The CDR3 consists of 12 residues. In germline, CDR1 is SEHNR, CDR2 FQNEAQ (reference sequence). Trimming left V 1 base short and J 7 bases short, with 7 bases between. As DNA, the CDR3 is TGTGCCAGCAGCTTAGGGGGGGGTGAAGCTTTCTTT. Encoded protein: CASSLGGGEAFF.

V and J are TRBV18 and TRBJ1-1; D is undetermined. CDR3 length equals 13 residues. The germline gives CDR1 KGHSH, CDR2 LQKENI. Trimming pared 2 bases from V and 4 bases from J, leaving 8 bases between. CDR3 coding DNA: TGTGCCAGCTCACCAGGAGGGAGCACTGAAGCTTTCTTT. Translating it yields CASSPGGSTEAFF.

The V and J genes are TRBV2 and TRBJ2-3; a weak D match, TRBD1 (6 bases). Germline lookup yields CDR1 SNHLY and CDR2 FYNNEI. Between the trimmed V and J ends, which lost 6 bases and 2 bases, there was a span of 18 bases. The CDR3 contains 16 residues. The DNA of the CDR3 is TGTGCCAGCAGGGATCACGGACAGACCCTCACAGATACGCAGTATTTT. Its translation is CASRDHGQTLTDTQYF.

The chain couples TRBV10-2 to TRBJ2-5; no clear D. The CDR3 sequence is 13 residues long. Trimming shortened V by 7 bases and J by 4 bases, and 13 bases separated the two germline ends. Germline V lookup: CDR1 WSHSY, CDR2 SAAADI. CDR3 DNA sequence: TGCGCCAGCAAGCAGCGCGATGGAGAGACCCAGTACTTC. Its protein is CASKQRDGETQYF.

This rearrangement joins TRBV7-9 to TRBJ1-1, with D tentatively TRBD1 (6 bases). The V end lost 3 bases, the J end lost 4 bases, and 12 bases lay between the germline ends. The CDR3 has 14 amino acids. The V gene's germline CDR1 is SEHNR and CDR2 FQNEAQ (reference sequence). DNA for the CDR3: TGTGCCAGCAGCTTGGACAGTAGAGCCACTGAAGCTTTCTTT. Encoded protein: CASSLDSRATEAFF.

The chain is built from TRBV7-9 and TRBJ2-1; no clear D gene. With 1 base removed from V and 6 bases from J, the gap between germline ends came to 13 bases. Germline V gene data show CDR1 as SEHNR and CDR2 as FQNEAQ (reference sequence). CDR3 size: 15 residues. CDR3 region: CASSLGLLTFNEQFF. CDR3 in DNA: TGTGCCAGCAGCTTAGGACTGCTGACTTTCAATGAGCAGTTCTTC.